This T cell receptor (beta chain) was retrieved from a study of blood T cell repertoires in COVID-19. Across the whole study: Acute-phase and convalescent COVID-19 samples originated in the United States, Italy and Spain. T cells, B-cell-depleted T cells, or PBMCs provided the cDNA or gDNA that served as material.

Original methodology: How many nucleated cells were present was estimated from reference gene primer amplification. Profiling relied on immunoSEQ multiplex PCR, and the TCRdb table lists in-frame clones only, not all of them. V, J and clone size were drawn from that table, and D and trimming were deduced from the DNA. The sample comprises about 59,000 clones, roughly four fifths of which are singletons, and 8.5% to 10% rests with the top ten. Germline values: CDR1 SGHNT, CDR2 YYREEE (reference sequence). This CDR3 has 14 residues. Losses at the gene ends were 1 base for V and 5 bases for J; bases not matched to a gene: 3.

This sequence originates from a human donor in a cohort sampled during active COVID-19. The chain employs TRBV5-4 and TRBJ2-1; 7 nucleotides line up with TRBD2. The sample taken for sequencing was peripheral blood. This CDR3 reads CASSLSLADNEQFF. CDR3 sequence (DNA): TGTGCCAGCAGCTTGAGCCTAGCGGACAATGAGCAGTTCTTC.